The TCR beta chain described here comes from a study of OX40 agonist ivuxolimab in advanced cancers. For the study in its entirety: Ivuxolimab was a fully human IgG2 agonistic monoclonal antibody targeting the costimulatory receptor OX40 (CD134). Intravenous ivuxolimab was administered to patients every 2 weeks at six dose levels: 0.01, 0.1, 0.3, 1.5, 3 and 10 mg/kg. Among the roughly 54 dose-escalation patients, some 20 had hepatocellular carcinoma, approximately 15 melanoma, 9 renal cell carcinoma and 9 head and neck cancer. The dose-escalation cohort was around 83% male with a mean age of approximately 60 years, ranging from roughly 23 to 90. Prior anti-PD-1, anti-PD-L1 or anti-CTLA-4 therapy was permitted, and checkpoint inhibitors had been received by about 37% of dose-escalation patients. Partial responses occurred in three dose-escalation patients, of whom one had hepatocellular carcinoma and two had cutaneous melanoma. Peripheral TCRbeta sequencing was intended to test whether TCR sequence diversity was altered and clonal T-cell expansion was caused by ivuxolimab. The paper covers the monotherapy dose-escalation part of the phase I ivuxolimab trial, which included N of about 50 patients. Overall study results and their limits: On average, CD8+ T cells showed more expanded clones than CD4+ T cells after ivuxolimab. Which antigens the clonally expanded peripheral T cells were specific for was not determined. Clonal expansion of both CD4+ and CD8+ blood T cells was observed from baseline to week 6 at doses 0.1 to 3.0 mg/kg. In the 0.1-3.0 mg/kg groups, partial responders had among the lowest normalized peripheral clonal expansion, particularly in CD8+ T cells. Low levels of normalized T-cell clonal expansion were also shown by some nonresponding patients.

Genomic DNA was extracted from sorted cells for sequencing of the TCRbeta CDR3 region. The immunoSEQ Assay was used for sequencing of TCRbeta CDR3 regions. TCRdb holds this immuneACCESS table with in-frame rearrangements only. Some clones are missing; in checked studies, unresolved V genes explain under half, and the rest has no known cause. Within this sample are fewer than 50,000 clones, with over 60% of them counted one time only. The ten biggest clones cover almost 10% of the sample. Patients with autoimmune disease history or receiving systemic immunosuppression were excluded from the trial. In every dose cohort, peripheral blood was drawn for TCR sequencing at baseline, cycle 4 day 1, and cycle 7 day 1. Samples were obtained from an open-label, multicenter, first-in-human phase I dose-escalation trial of ivuxolimab. Adults with locally advanced or metastatic melanoma, renal cell carcinoma, hepatocellular carcinoma or head and neck squamous cell carcinoma were enrolled in the trial. CD4+ and CD8+ T cells were sorted separately from peripheral blood before TCR sequencing.

The sample holds one count of this clone. Its antigen is still unknown. No much larger clone exists at a distance of one base, and base qualities are not known. Deletion took 5 bases off V and 1 base off J, with a span of 8 bases between the germline ends. The germline V gene encodes CDR1 SEHNR and CDR2 FQNEAQ (reference sequence). From the cysteine through the phenylalanine, the CDR3 covers 13 amino acids. Only CDR3 DNA remains: 39 bases, in frame from the first base. This specimen consisted of CD4+ or CD8+ T cells sorted from blood, obtained in a trial of the OX40 agonist ivuxolimab. This sequence uses TRBV7-9 and TRBJ2-5; there is no confident call for the D gene. This clonotype was sampled from an adult with an advanced solid tumor such as melanoma, head and neck, liver or kidney cancer. The sequenced DNA: TGTGCCAGCAGCCCGGATGCCCAAGAGACCCAGTACTTC. This codes for CASSPDAQETQYF. The CDR3 plus the reference TRBV7-9 and TRBJ2-5 genes for the other parts give the full variable domain: DTGVSQNPRHKITKRGQNVTFRCDPISEHNRLYWYRQTLGQGPEFLTYFQNEAQLEKSRLLSDRFSAERPKGSFSTLEIQRTEQGDSAMYLCASSPDAQETQYFGPGTRLLVL.